Below are 31 T cell receptor beta chains sequenced from a single sample in a study of T cell responses to AZD1222 COVID-19 vaccine. The table came from immunoSEQ multiplex PCR; TCRdb's copy has only in-frame clones and leaves some out. The sample includes 100,000 to 150,000 clones, about nine tenths seen only once; the top ten take under 4.5%. The sequences come from peripheral blood, collected on day 0 of AZD1222 vaccination. The source is an adult in good health.

The chain combines TRBV28 with TRBJ1-1; D unresolved. Germline V lookup: CDR1 MDHEN, CDR2 SYDVKM. The CDR3 runs to 14 residues. V dropped 5 bases and J dropped 1 base, with 11 bases sitting between them. CDR3 loop: CASSPGRRNTEAFF. CDR3 coding DNA: TGTGCCAGCAGTCCAGGACGGCGGAACACTGAAGCTTTCTTT. The full variable domain, completed using reference TRBV28 and TRBJ1-1, is DVKVTQSSRYLVKRTGEKVFLECVQDMDHENMFWYRQDPGLGLRLIYFSYDVKMKEKGDIPEGYSVSREKKERFSLILESASTNQTSMYLCASSPGRRNTEAFFGQGTRLTVV.

This rearrangement joins TRBV25-1 to TRBJ2-1; D is ambiguous. V was clipped by 10 bases and J by 4 bases, with 14 bases between them. The CDR3 is 13 residues long. The V gene's germline CDR1 is MGHDK and CDR2 SYGVNS. CDR3 protein: CATLAPAYNEQFF. In DNA form, the CDR3 reads TGTGCCACCCTCGCTCCCGCGTACAATGAGCAGTTCTTC.

The rearrangement links TRBV13 to TRBJ2-7, with no clear D. The CDR3 totals 14 residues. V gave up 5 bases and J gave up 0 bases, with 11 bases separating them. Germline V gene sequence: CDR1 PRHDT, CDR2 FYEKMQ (reference sequence). CDR3 sequence reads: CASSPGESSYEQYF. The CDR3 DNA sequence: TGTGCCAGCAGCCCCGGCGAAAGCTCCTACGAGCAGTACTTC.

The chain recombines TRBV7-9 with TRBJ1-2; D gene ambiguous. The CDR3 runs 12 residues. The V gene lost 7 bases and the J gene lost 8 bases, with 14 bases spanning the gap. In germline, CDR1 is SEHNR, CDR2 FQNEAQ (reference sequence). In DNA, the CDR3 is TGTGCCAGCAACTCGCGGGCGGGGGGCTACACCTTC. This codes for CASNSRAGGYTF.

The chain has TRBV7-9 and TRBJ2-2, with unresolved D. From germline, CDR1 is SEHNR and CDR2 FQNEAQ (reference sequence). The V and J ends lost 0 bases and 7 bases respectively, with 9 bases between them. The CDR3 contains 14 residues. The CDR3, as DNA: TGTGCCAGCAGCTTAGCGACCCTCGGCGGGGAGCTGTTTTTT. It encodes CASSLATLGGELFF.

V gene TRBV28 combines with J gene TRBJ1-6, with a weak D call TRBD1 (6 bases). CDR1 and CDR2 (germline): MDHEN, SYDVKM. The CDR3 length is 16 residues. With 4 bases removed from V and 4 bases from J, the gap between germline ends came to 14 bases. The CDR3 DNA follows: TGTGCCAGCAGTTCACAACAGGGATCTTATAATTCACCCCTCCACTTT. It specifies CASSSQQGSYNSPLHF. Combining the CDR3 with reference TRBV28 and TRBJ1-6 gives the whole variable domain DVKVTQSSRYLVKRTGEKVFLECVQDMDHENMFWYRQDPGLGLRLIYFSYDVKMKEKGDIPEGYSVSREKKERFSLILESASTNQTSMYLCASSSQQGSYNSPLHFGNGTRLTVT.

The sample holds a few counts of this clone. The chain employs TRBV9 and TRBJ1-1; D call uncertain. The length of the CDR3 is 15 residues. Germline assignment: CDR1 SGDLS and CDR2 YYNGEE. V lost 3 bases and J lost 0, with 12 bases in between. The CDR3 DNA is TGTGCCAGCAGCGGAGACCGTTTTATGAACACTGAAGCTTTCTTT. Its translation is CASSGDRFMNTEAFF. The whole variable domain, filled in from reference TRBV9 and TRBJ1-1, reads DSGVTQTPKHLITATGQRVTLRCSPRSGDLSVYWYQQSLDQGLQFLIQYYNGEERAKGNILERFSAQQFPDLHSELNLSSLELGDSALYFCASSGDRFMNTEAFFGQGTRLTVV.

The gene calls are TRBV11-3 and TRBJ2-1; TRBD2 agrees at 8 bases. J lost 1 base, V lost 0 bases, and 8 bases had no gene match. Germline V gene lookup returns CDR1 SGHNT and CDR2 YENEEA. The CDR3 sequence is 18 residues long. CDR3 DNA: TGTGCCAGCAGCTTAGAAGGTAGCGGGGCCAAATCCTACAATGAGCAGTTCTTC. Translating gives CASSLEGSGAKSYNEQFF.

The rearrangement links TRBV2 to TRBJ2-4; the D is unclear. Germline values: CDR1 SNHLY, CDR2 FYNNEI. The CDR3 is 15 residues long. V shed 1 base and J shed 0 bases, with 7 bases lying between them. The CDR3 here is CASSEEGLAKNIQYF. CDR3 DNA: TGTGCCAGCAGTGAAGAGGGTCTAGCCAAAAACATTCAGTACTTC.

This chain connects TRBV6-2 or TRBV6-3 to TRBJ1-1; TRBD1 matches at 7 bases. This CDR3 contains 13 residues. Germline CDR1 reads MNHEY; CDR2 reads SVGEGT. With 2 bases clipped from V and 7 bases from J, the junction kept 4 bases outside the gene matches. The CDR3 is CASSYTGEGEAFF. DNA for the CDR3: TGTGCCAGCAGTTACACAGGGGAGGGTGAAGCTTTCTTT.

The rearrangement uses TRBV12-3 or TRBV12-4 and TRBJ1-1; unclear D gene. Trimming left V 2 bases short and J 2 bases short, with 6 bases between. CDR3 length equals 13 residues. The CDR3 bases are TGTGCCAGCAGTTTACGGAGAAACACTGAAGCTTTCTTT. This encodes CASSLRRNTEAFF.

The chain uses TRBV5-1 and TRBJ2-3; 9 positions agree with TRBD2. There are 16 residues in the CDR3. Germline CDR1 SGHRS, CDR2 YFSETQ. Unmatched junction bases numbered 8, after V lost 0 bases and J lost 6 bases. DNA of the CDR3: TGCGCCAGCAGCTTGGCTAGCGGGGCCCCCTGGGATACGCAGTATTTT. The encoded protein is CASSLASGAPWDTQYF.

The chain combines TRBV3-1 (or the pseudogene TRBV3-2) with TRBJ2-1, with 9 bases fitting TRBD1. Germline loops: CDR1 LGHDT, CDR2 YNNKEL (reference sequence). Losses at the gene ends were 1 base for V and 9 bases for J; bases not matched to a gene: 7. This CDR3 comprises 15 residues. The CDR3 sequence: CASSQGLGQGPEQFF. CDR3 nucleotides: TGTGCCAGCAGCCAAGGGTTGGGACAGGGCCCTGAGCAGTTCTTC.

At least ten counts were recorded for this clone. The chain joins TRBV29-1 to TRBJ2-7, with TRBD1 matching over 7 bases. The CDR3 extends over 12 amino acids. CDR1 and CDR2 from the germline V gene are SQVTM and ANQGSEA. The V segment lost 2 bases and the J segment 7 bases; nucleotides outside the gene matches: 5. CDR3 bases: TGCAGCGTTGAACCCCGACAGGGAGAGCAGTACTTC. This sequence encodes CSVEPRQGEQYF.

The chain is built from TRBV5-1 and TRBJ2-7; D uncertain. Deletions cut 0 bases from V and 1 base from J, with 8 bases between. Germline CDR1 is SGHRS and CDR2 is YFSETQ. The CDR3 totals 14 residues. The CDR3 coding sequence is TGCGCCAGCAGCTTGGATAGCAGGTCCTACGAGCAGTACTTC. It yields the protein CASSLDSRSYEQYF.

The chain combines TRBV5-4 with TRBJ2-3; a possible D gene is TRBD1 (6 bases). The length of the CDR3 is 12 residues. The V end lost 6 bases, the J end lost 4 bases, and 9 bases lay between the germline ends. CDR1 and CDR2 (germline): SGHNT, YYREEE (reference sequence). The CDR3 DNA reads as TGTGCCAGCAAAAACAGGGCAGATACGCAGTATTTT. This encodes CASKNRADTQYF. Complete variable domain (other parts from reference TRBV5-4 and TRBJ2-3): ETGVTQSPTHLIKTRGQQVTLRCSSQSGHNTVSWYQQALGQGPQFIFQYYREEENGRGNFPPRFSGLQFPNYSSELNVNALELDDSALYLCASKNRADTQYFGPGTRLTVL.

The rearrangement joins TRBV29-1 to TRBJ1-2, with D unclear. Trimming shortened V by 1 base and J by 8 bases, and 11 bases separated the two germline ends. This CDR3 has 12 amino acids. Germline lookup yields CDR1 SQVTM and CDR2 ANQGSEA. The CDR3 protein is CSVEVTGKGYTF. DNA for the CDR3: TGCAGCGTTGAAGTAACCGGGAAAGGCTACACCTTC.

This clone appeared once. This chain links TRBV11-3 with TRBJ1-1; D might be TRBD1 (5 bases). This CDR3 has 19 residues. Per germline, CDR1 SGHNT and CDR2 YENEEA. V was pared by 4 bases and J by 1 base, with 25 bases between. The CDR3 protein is CASSSSGWGRTISNTEAFF. The CDR3, as DNA: TGTGCCAGCAGCTCATCGGGTTGGGGCAGGACCATCTCGAACACTGAAGCTTTCTTT.

The chain combines TRBV7-9 with TRBJ1-6; 7 bases align to TRBD1. Germline assignment: CDR1 SEHNR and CDR2 FQNEAQ (reference sequence). With 5 bases clipped from V and 7 bases from J, the junction kept 8 bases outside the gene matches. The CDR3 loop spans 15 amino acids. The CDR3 loop reads CASSVRDSQNSPLHF. CDR3 nucleotide sequence: TGTGCCAGCAGCGTGCGGGACAGCCAGAATTCACCCCTCCACTTT.

This chain joins TRBV7-2 and TRBJ1-1, with TRBD1 as a possible D gene (6 bases). The ends were cut back, 0 bases at V and 4 bases at J, with 9 bases in the middle. Germline CDR1 reads SGHTA; CDR2 reads FQGNSA. There are 14 residues in the CDR3. CDR3 coding DNA: TGTGCCAGCAGCTTAGCGGACAGTATCACTGAAGCTTTCTTT. This translates into CASSLADSITEAFF.

The chain has TRBV27 and TRBJ1-2; possibly TRBD1 for D (5 bases). Trimming removed 5 bases from V and 4 bases from J, with 11 bases in between. The V gene's germline CDR1 is MNHEY and CDR2 SMNVEV (reference sequence). The length of the CDR3 is 13 residues. The CDR3 DNA follows: TGTGCCAGCAGTGGGGCCGAACCCTATGGCTACACCTTC. Translating gives CASSGAEPYGYTF.

The genes are TRBV6-2 or TRBV6-3 and TRBJ2-7; no definite D call. CDR3 length: 13 amino acids. The ends were cut back, 0 bases at V and 2 bases at J, with 5 bases in the middle. The germline CDR1 and CDR2 sequences are MNHEY and SVGEGT. This CDR3 is CASSYSTTYEQYF. The CDR3 DNA is TGTGCCAGCAGTTACTCGACAACCTACGAGCAGTACTTC.

The genes are TRBV2 and TRBJ2-1; 12 bases match TRBD2. V was pared by 5 bases and J by 5 bases, with 10 bases of the junction left unmatched. CDR1 is SNHLY, CDR2 FYNNEI, per germline. CDR3 size: 17 residues. The CDR3 reads CASSLRLAGAGNNEQFF. CDR3 bases: TGTGCCAGCAGTCTAAGACTAGCGGGGGCGGGAAACAATGAGCAGTTCTTC.

The V gene is TRBV27, the J gene TRBJ1-2, with 11 bases that match TRBD1. The CDR3 extends over 16 amino acids. V shed 6 bases and J 0 bases; nucleotides not matched to a gene: 6. The germline CDR1 and CDR2 sequences are MNHEY and SMNVEV (reference sequence). The CDR3 loop is CASSKGQGVANYGYTF. CDR3 bases: TGTGCCAGCAGCAAGGGACAGGGGGTAGCTAACTATGGCTACACCTTC.

The chain employs TRBV7-2 and TRBJ2-5; D gene ambiguous. Between the trimmed V and J ends, which lost 7 bases and 3 bases, there was a span of 6 bases. CDR1 and CDR2 (germline): SGHTA, FQGNSA. This CDR3 contains 11 residues. The DNA for the CDR3 is TGTGCCAGCACCCAAAAAGAGACCCAGTACTTC. It yields the protein CASTQKETQYF.

This chain connects TRBV7-7 to TRBJ1-4; the D is unclear. CDR1 is SSHAT and CDR2 is FNYEAQ in the germline V gene (reference sequence). Trimming cost V 5 bases and J 0 bases, with 10 bases left between them. CDR3 size: 15 residues. The CDR3 loop is CASSLTDATNEKLFF. The CDR3 region has the DNA TGTGCCAGCAGCCTCACAGACGCAACTAATGAAAAACTGTTTTTT.

The chain couples TRBV6-5 to TRBJ2-6; D is unresolved. The CDR3 loop spans 14 amino acids. The germline CDR1 and CDR2 sequences are MNHEY and SVGAGI. The germline V and J ends were trimmed by 9 bases and 0 bases, with 9 bases remaining between them. In DNA form, the CDR3 reads TGTGCCAGTAAGACGGACTCTGGGGCCAACGTCCTGACTTTC. Translation: CASKTDSGANVLTF.

The chain joins TRBV27 to TRBJ2-3; 8 bases map to TRBD2. The germline gives CDR1 MNHEY, CDR2 SMNVEV (reference sequence). V was clipped by 5 bases and J by 0 bases; unmatched bases: 10. There are 17 residues in the CDR3. CDR3 bases: TGTGCCAGCAGTCCTTGGGGAGCGGGGGCTAGCACAGATACGCAGTATTTT. As protein: CASSPWGAGASTDTQYF.

This chain uses TRBV11-2 with TRBJ1-2; D is perhaps TRBD1 (5 bases). The CDR3 has 15 amino acids. Between the trimmed V and J ends, which lost 5 bases and 3 bases, there was a span of 16 bases. The germline V gene encodes CDR1 SGHAT and CDR2 FQNNGV. Here the CDR3 reads CASSPSRGDHYGYTF. The CDR3 region has the DNA TGTGCCAGCAGCCCCTCCCGGGGGGACCACTATGGCTACACCTTC. The full variable domain, rest sourced from reference TRBV11-2 and TRBJ1-2, is EAGVAQSPRYKIIEKRQSVAFWCNPISGHATLYWYQQILGQGPKLLIQFQNNGVVDDSQLPKDRFSAERLKGVDSTLKIQPAKLEDSAVYLCASSPSRGDHYGYTFGSGTRLTVV.

This clone was counted between two and nine times. V usage is TRBV7-9 and J usage is TRBJ2-7; D remains unclear. Germline loops: CDR1 SEHNR, CDR2 FQNEAQ (reference sequence). This CDR3 comprises 15 residues. The ends were cut back, 2 bases at V and 2 bases at J, with 13 bases in the middle. CDR3 DNA sequence: TGTGCCAGCAGCTTAAACAGCGACGGTCCCTACGAGCAGTACTTC. This codes for CASSLNSDGPYEQYF.

This sequence joins TRBV12-3 or TRBV12-4 and TRBJ1-5, with 8 positions matching TRBD1. This CDR3 has 13 amino acids. Unmatched junction bases numbered 2, after V lost 6 bases and J lost 4 bases. In DNA, the CDR3 is TGTGCCAGCAGAAGGACAGGGAATCAGCCCCAGCATTTT. Translating it yields CASRRTGNQPQHF.